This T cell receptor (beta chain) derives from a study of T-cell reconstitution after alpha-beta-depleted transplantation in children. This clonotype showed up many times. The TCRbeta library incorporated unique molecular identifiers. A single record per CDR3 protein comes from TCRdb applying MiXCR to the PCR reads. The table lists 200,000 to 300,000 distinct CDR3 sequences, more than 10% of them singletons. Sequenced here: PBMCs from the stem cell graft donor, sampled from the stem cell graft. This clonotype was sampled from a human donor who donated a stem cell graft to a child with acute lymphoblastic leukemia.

The DNA of the CDR3 is TGTGCCACCAGTTTGGACACACTGAACACTGAAGCTTTCTTT. This codes for CATSLDTLNTEAFF. The chain recombines TRBV15 with TRBJ1-1, with D perhaps matching TRBD1 (5 bases). The germline V gene has CDR1 LNHNV and CDR2 YYDKDF (reference sequence). V lost 6 bases to trimming and J lost 0 bases, with 11 bases between them. CDR3 length: 14 amino acids. Supplemented by reference TRBV15 and TRBJ1-1, the full variable domain reads DAMVIQNPRYQVTQFGKPVTLSCSQTLNHNVMYWYQQKSSQAPKLLFHYYDKDFNNEADTPDNFQSRRPNTSFCFLDIRSPGLGDTAMYLCATSLDTLNTEAFFGQGTRLTVV.